The rows below give T cell receptor beta chains drawn from one sample of a study of blood T cell repertoires in COVID-19. Repertoires were generated with immunoSEQ multiplex PCR, while TCRdb's copy carries only in-frame clones and drops some. The sample has 85,000 to 95,000 clones; around 88% are singletons. Sequencing input: peripheral blood. These TCRs come from a man aged 60 to 69 with acute or convalescent COVID-19. CDR3s include the opening cysteine and the closing phenylalanine or tryptophan. The D gene is left open where the match is weak. Clone size is not always given. Where it is, it says once, few, many or a class for expanded clones.

clone_size: NA; v_call: TRBV19; j_call: TRBJ1-5; d_call: TRBD1; cdr3_aa: CASSIDRGTGYQPQHF; cdr3_nt: TGTGCCAGTAGTATAGATAGGGGGACAGGGTACCAGCCCCAGCATTTT
clone_size: NA; v_call: TRBV15; j_call: TRBJ2-1; d_call: TRBD2; cdr3_aa: CATSRDGLAGYNEQFF; cdr3_nt: TGTGCCACCAGCAGAGATGGGCTAGCGGGATACAATGAGCAGTTCTTC
clone_size: once; v_call: TRBV2; j_call: TRBJ2-3; d_call: TRBD1; cdr3_aa: CASTDDRGLTDTQYF; cdr3_nt: TGTGCCAGCACCGACGACAGGGGACTCACAGATACGCAGTATTTT
clone_size: NA; v_call: TRBV6-1; j_call: TRBJ2-7; d_call: NA; cdr3_aa: CASSEARLVYEQYF; cdr3_nt: TGTGCCAGCAGTGAGGCTCGACTAGTCTACGAGCAGTACTTC
clone_size: once; v_call: TRBV5-6; j_call: TRBJ1-2; d_call: NA; cdr3_aa: CASSLDSYGYTF; cdr3_nt: TGTGCCAGCAGCTTAGACAGCTATGGCTACACCTTC
clone_size: once; v_call: TRBV9; j_call: TRBJ2-1; d_call: TRBD1; cdr3_aa: CASSVSGQGFDEQFF; cdr3_nt: TGTGCCAGCAGCGTTTCGGGACAGGGGTTCGATGAGCAGTTCTTC
clone_size: NA; v_call: TRBV19; j_call: TRBJ2-7; d_call: NA; cdr3_aa: CASSIVSRGTQEQYF; cdr3_nt: TGTGCCAGTAGTATAGTGTCCAGGGGAACTCAAGAGCAGTACTTC
clone_size: NA; v_call: TRBV11-2; j_call: TRBJ2-5; d_call: NA; cdr3_aa: CASSPGGGTTQYF; cdr3_nt: TGTGCCAGCAGCCCGGGGGGCGGGACTACCCAGTACTTC
clone_size: NA; v_call: TRBV30; j_call: TRBJ1-1; d_call: NA; cdr3_aa: CAWRKRNTEAFF; cdr3_nt: TGTGCCTGGAGAAAGAGGAACACTGAAGCTTTCTTT
clone_size: NA; v_call: TRBV13; j_call: TRBJ1-2; d_call: TRBD1; cdr3_aa: CASSPRDRGNYGYTF; cdr3_nt: TGTGCCAGCAGCCCCCGAGACAGGGGGAACTATGGCTACACCTTC
clone_size: NA; v_call: TRBV10-1; j_call: TRBJ1-4; d_call: NA; cdr3_aa: CASSEYQGKAANEKLFF; cdr3_nt: TGCGCCAGCAGTGAGTATCAGGGGAAGGCGGCTAATGAAAAACTGTTTTTT
clone_size: NA; v_call: TRBV27; j_call: TRBJ2-7; d_call: TRBD2; cdr3_aa: CASLPIAGGPYEQYF; cdr3_nt: TGTGCCAGCTTACCCATAGCGGGAGGGCCTTACGAGCAGTACTTC
clone_size: NA; v_call: TRBV5-6; j_call: TRBJ1-4; d_call: TRBD1; cdr3_aa: CASSSGQGGYEKLFF; cdr3_nt: TGTGCCAGCAGCTCCGGACAGGGCGGATACGAAAAACTGTTTTTT
clone_size: NA; v_call: TRBV7-3; j_call: TRBJ2-5; d_call: NA; cdr3_aa: CASSLTEAQETQYF; cdr3_nt: TGTGCCAGCAGCTTAACCGAGGCCCAAGAGACCCAGTACTTC
clone_size: once; v_call: TRBV19; j_call: TRBJ1-2; d_call: TRBD1; cdr3_aa: CASSIDIRDSYGYTF; cdr3_nt: TGTGCCAGTAGTATAGATATAAGGGACAGCTATGGCTACACCTTC
clone_size: NA; v_call: TRBV19; j_call: TRBJ2-7; d_call: TRBD1; cdr3_aa: CASSSGTGPYEQYF; cdr3_nt: TGTGCCAGTAGTTCCGGGACAGGGCCCTACGAGCAGTACTTC
clone_size: NA; v_call: TRBV9; j_call: TRBJ1-4; d_call: NA; cdr3_aa: CASSVSGAFNEKLFF; cdr3_nt: TGTGCCAGCAGCGTATCAGGGGCTTTTAATGAAAAACTGTTTTTT
clone_size: NA; v_call: TRBV7-9; j_call: TRBJ2-7; d_call: TRBD1; cdr3_aa: CASSSGTGIFTVYEQYF; cdr3_nt: TGTGCCAGCAGCTCCGGGACAGGGATTTTTACAGTCTACGAGCAGTACTTC
clone_size: NA; v_call: TRBV5-4; j_call: TRBJ1-2; d_call: NA; cdr3_aa: CASSSTTWDISSYGYTF; cdr3_nt: TGTGCCAGCAGCTCGACCACTTGGGACATTTCTTCTTATGGCTACACCTTC
clone_size: NA; v_call: TRBV5-1; j_call: TRBJ1-1; d_call: TRBD1; cdr3_aa: CASSFGTGPEAFF; cdr3_nt: TGCGCCAGCAGCTTTGGGACAGGGCCTGAAGCTTTCTTT
clone_size: NA; v_call: TRBV6-5; j_call: TRBJ2-1; d_call: NA; cdr3_aa: CASKRRRIDEQFF; cdr3_nt: TGTGCCAGCAAAAGAAGGAGAATTGATGAGCAGTTCTTC
clone_size: NA; v_call: TRBV19; j_call: TRBJ2-2; d_call: NA; cdr3_aa: CASYGVTNTGELFF; cdr3_nt: TGTGCCAGTTACGGAGTCACGAACACCGGGGAGCTGTTTTTT
clone_size: few; v_call: TRBV21-1; j_call: TRBJ2-1; d_call: NA; cdr3_aa: CASLQGESEQFF; cdr3_nt: TGTGCCAGCTTACAGGGGGAGAGTGAGCAGTTCTTC
clone_size: few; v_call: TRBV4-1; j_call: TRBJ1-2; d_call: NA; cdr3_aa: CASSQARGHGYTF; cdr3_nt: TGCGCCAGCAGCCAAGCCCGAGGGCACGGCTACACCTTC
clone_size: NA; v_call: TRBV5-1; j_call: TRBJ2-6; d_call: NA; cdr3_aa: CASEETGANVLTF; cdr3_nt: TGCGCCAGCGAGGAAACTGGGGCCAACGTCCTGACTTTC
clone_size: NA; v_call: TRBV27; j_call: TRBJ2-1; d_call: TRBD1; cdr3_aa: CASSWGQGGEQFF; cdr3_nt: TGTGCCAGCAGTTGGGGACAGGGAGGTGAGCAGTTCTTC
clone_size: NA; v_call: TRBV27; j_call: TRBJ2-3; d_call: NA; cdr3_aa: CASSEGDYSTDTQYF; cdr3_nt: TGTGCCAGCAGTGAGGGGGACTACAGCACAGATACGCAGTATTTT
clone_size: NA; v_call: TRBV11-2; j_call: TRBJ1-2; d_call: NA; cdr3_aa: CASSLDSFLNYGYTF; cdr3_nt: TGTGCCAGCAGCTTAGATAGTTTCTTAAACTATGGCTACACCTTC
clone_size: NA; v_call: TRBV21-1; j_call: TRBJ2-2; d_call: NA; cdr3_aa: CASSNQKRGSALRANTGELFF; cdr3_nt: TGTGCCAGCAGCAACCAAAAGCGGGGGTCGGCATTGCGAGCGAACACCGGGGAGCTGTTTTTT
clone_size: once; v_call: TRBV30; j_call: TRBJ1-2; d_call: TRBD1; cdr3_aa: CAWSGQGQQGYGYTF; cdr3_nt: TGTGCCTGGAGTGGACAGGGGCAGCAGGGATATGGCTACACCTTC
clone_size: NA; v_call: TRBV2; j_call: TRBJ2-7; d_call: TRBD2; cdr3_aa: CASSEPTSGRSYEQYF; cdr3_nt: TGTGCCAGCAGTGAACCGACTAGCGGGAGATCCTACGAGCAGTACTTC
clone_size: NA; v_call: TRBV5-1; j_call: TRBJ2-3; d_call: TRBD1; cdr3_aa: CASRYRDRSTDTQYF; cdr3_nt: TGCGCCAGCAGGTACCGGGACAGAAGCACAGATACGCAGTATTTT
clone_size: NA; v_call: TRBV9; j_call: TRBJ2-7; d_call: TRBD2; cdr3_aa: CASSIAGAGGPHEQYF; cdr3_nt: TGTGCCAGCAGCATAGCGGGAGCGGGGGGGCCCCACGAGCAGTACTTC
clone_size: NA; v_call: TRBV5-1; j_call: TRBJ2-4; d_call: NA; cdr3_aa: CASSLGGGSNIQYF; cdr3_nt: TGCGCCAGCAGCTTGGGAGGGGGATCAAACATTCAGTACTTC
clone_size: NA; v_call: TRBV9; j_call: TRBJ1-4; d_call: TRBD1; cdr3_aa: CASSSQGASNEKLFF; cdr3_nt: TGTGCCAGCAGCTCGCAGGGGGCCAGTAATGAAAAACTGTTTTTT
clone_size: NA; v_call: TRBV29-1; j_call: TRBJ1-4; d_call: NA; cdr3_aa: CSASQGLNEKLFF; cdr3_nt: TGCAGCGCGTCACAGGGTCTTAATGAAAAACTGTTTTTT
clone_size: NA; v_call: TRBV29-1; j_call: TRBJ2-2; d_call: NA; cdr3_aa: CSVTRGGANTGELFF; cdr3_nt: TGCAGCGTTACTCGGGGCGGGGCTAACACCGGGGAGCTGTTTTTT
clone_size: NA; v_call: TRBV10-1; j_call: TRBJ1-2; d_call: NA; cdr3_aa: CANKGGGRYGYTF; cdr3_nt: TGCGCCAACAAAGGGGGGGGCAGGTATGGCTACACCTTC
clone_size: once; v_call: TRBV2; j_call: TRBJ2-2; d_call: NA; cdr3_aa: CATSISGGNTGELFF; cdr3_nt: TGTGCCACCTCCATTAGCGGTGGGAACACCGGGGAGCTGTTTTTT
clone_size: NA; v_call: TRBV3-1/TRBV3-2; j_call: TRBJ1-5; d_call: NA; cdr3_aa: CASSQEGTKSQPQHF; cdr3_nt: TGTGCCAGCAGCCAGGAGGGAACAAAAAGTCAGCCCCAGCATTTT
clone_size: NA; v_call: TRBV5-1; j_call: TRBJ2-5; d_call: TRBD2; cdr3_aa: CASSLDVAGTETQYF; cdr3_nt: TGCGCCAGCAGCTTGGATGTAGCGGGAACAGAGACCCAGTACTTC
clone_size: few; v_call: TRBV11-1; j_call: TRBJ2-1; d_call: NA; cdr3_aa: CASSSLDSSYNEQFF; cdr3_nt: TGTGCCAGCAGCTCCCTCGACAGCTCCTACAATGAGCAGTTCTTC
clone_size: NA; v_call: TRBV4-1; j_call: TRBJ1-1; d_call: TRBD1; cdr3_aa: CASSRQTGAGTEAFF; cdr3_nt: TGCGCCAGCAGCCGCCAAACAGGGGCGGGGACTGAAGCTTTCTTT
clone_size: NA; v_call: TRBV5-1; j_call: TRBJ1-2; d_call: TRBD1; cdr3_aa: CASSRGQGPYGYTF; cdr3_nt: TGCGCCAGCAGCCGAGGACAGGGGCCCTATGGCTACACCTTC
clone_size: NA; v_call: TRBV30; j_call: TRBJ2-5; d_call: TRBD1; cdr3_aa: CAWTTRGLETQYF; cdr3_nt: TGTGCCTGGACCACAAGGGGGCTTGAGACCCAGTACTTC
clone_size: NA; v_call: TRBV13; j_call: TRBJ2-5; d_call: TRBD2; cdr3_aa: CASSLGLAGQETQYF; cdr3_nt: TGTGCCAGCAGCTTAGGATTAGCGGGGCAAGAGACCCAGTACTTC